This entry is about one T cell receptor (beta chain). Sequencing used immunoSEQ multiplex PCR; TCRdb keeps in-frame clones, though not all of them. Of a few hundred thousand clones detected, 82% appear once; the ten largest clones hold 3% to 4%. The data are from a study of blood T cell repertoires in COVID-19. Trimming stripped 4 bases from V and 3 bases from J, with 15 bases between. The CDR3 contains 15 residues. CDR1 is SGHAT and CDR2 is FQNNGV in the germline V gene. This TCR was recovered from a woman aged 55-69 years who had recovered from COVID-19. The V gene is TRBV11-2, the J gene TRBJ2-5; a possible D gene is TRBD1 (5 bases). The sample consisted of PBMCs or T cells enriched from blood (not recorded which). The CDR3 nucleotides read TGTGCCAGCAGCTCCTACAGGAAAAGTGAAGAGACCCAGTACTTC. Translating gives CASSSYRKSEETQYF.